This T cell receptor (beta chain) emerged from a study of T cells in localized non-small cell lung cancer. The CDR3 runs to 13 residues. V lost 1 base and J 7 bases, leaving 10 bases between the germline ends. Germline CDR1 reads MNHEY; CDR2 reads SMNVEV (reference sequence). General study findings and limits: Since sequencing was restricted to only one region of the tumor, intratumor heterogeneity remains a possibility. In uninvolved adjacent lung, T cell clonality reached its highest value, exceeding tumor. Of the top 100 tumor clones, median about 56 were in adjacent lung, 25 to 35 among its top 100. Greater T cell density in blood accompanied longer overall survival.

Generated by immunoSEQ multiplex PCR, the TCRdb table keeps only in-frame clones and is missing some. This table has tens of thousands of clones, 80% to 90% appearing once. About this clone: Its specificity is not known.

The rearrangement joins TRBV27 to TRBJ1-1; D is uncertain. The receptor was derived from a woman aged 35 to 75 with stage I lung adenocarcinoma. Sequencing was performed on peripheral blood, taken before any cancer treatment. The CDR3 protein is CASSLFAADEAFF. As DNA, the CDR3 is TGTGCCAGCAGTTTATTCGCGGCAGATGAAGCTTTCTTT.